One and the same sample provided the 19 T cell receptor beta chains below, sequenced in a study of T cell responses to AZD1222 COVID-19 vaccine. TCRdb's table, derived via immunoSEQ multiplex PCR, lists solely in-frame clones and lacks some. The repertoire consists of over 150,000 clones, with around 88% occurring once and the leading ten covering approximately 0.5%. Material: peripheral blood, obtained on day 0 of AZD1222 vaccination. Receptors originate from an adult in good health.

This rearrangement joins TRBV24-1 to TRBJ2-1, with D tentatively TRBD2 (6 bases). The germline V and J ends were trimmed by 3 bases and 6 bases, with 20 bases remaining between them. Germline CDR1 KGHDR, CDR2 SFDVKD. This CDR3 contains 17 residues. This CDR3 reads CATSDTQGRDLFNEQFF. The DNA of the CDR3 is TGTGCCACCAGTGATACCCAGGGTAGGGACTTATTCAATGAGCAGTTCTTC.

The rearrangement uses TRBV6-5 and TRBJ1-1, with D unresolved. Germline assignment: CDR1 MNHEY and CDR2 SVGAGI. The length of the CDR3 is 15 residues. V was pared by 0 bases and J by 1 base, with 9 bases between. The CDR3 protein is CASSYSPLENTEAFF. CDR3 in DNA: TGTGCCAGCAGTTACTCCCCGCTGGAGAACACTGAAGCTTTCTTT.

This chain uses TRBV7-2 with TRBJ1-1; no firm D call. Germline V lookup: CDR1 SGHTA, CDR2 FQGNSA. V lost 4 bases, J lost 5 bases, and 11 bases lay in between. The CDR3 consists of 13 residues. Here the CDR3 reads CASSSRGGTEAFF. The CDR3 DNA reads as TGTGCCAGCAGCTCACGGGGAGGGACTGAAGCTTTCTTT.

The rearrangement uses TRBV5-1 and TRBJ2-2, with D unresolved. The V end was cut by 9 bases, the J end by 0 bases, with 15 bases between. Per the germline V gene, CDR1 is SGHRS and CDR2 is YFSETQ. The CDR3 spans 15 residues. Here the CDR3 DNA reads TGCGCCAACTCGGCGGCGGTAACGAACACCGGGGAGCTGTTTTTT. Encoded protein: CANSAAVTNTGELFF.

This clone was observed a handful of times. The CDR3 protein is CASSIARGPEETQYF. The DNA of the CDR3 is TGTGCCAGTAGTATAGCTAGGGGGCCGGAGGAGACCCAGTACTTC. The chain combines TRBV19 with TRBJ2-5; 7 bases map to TRBD1. V was clipped by 1 base and J by 5 bases; unmatched bases: 7. CDR1 is LNHDA, CDR2 SQIVND, per germline (reference sequence). The CDR3 covers 15 residues.

The J gene is TRBJ1-2, the V gene TRBV24-1; TRBD1 is a possible D gene (6 bases). The length of the CDR3 is 14 residues. Trimming stripped 9 bases from V and 7 bases from J, with 20 bases between. Looked up from germline, CDR1 is KGHDR and CDR2 is SFDVKD. The CDR3 sequence: CATSWGAPKSGYTF. CDR3 coding DNA: TGTGCCACCTCTTGGGGGGCCCCAAAGTCTGGCTACACCTTC.

The chain employs TRBV6-5 and TRBJ2-1; 8 bases fit TRBD2. The V and J ends lost 6 bases and 8 bases, in that order; junction bases with no gene match: 12. The CDR3 contains 15 residues. CDR1 and CDR2 from the germline V gene are MNHEY and SVGAGI. The CDR3, as DNA: TGTGCCAGCAGCCTTGTCGCGGGGGGTAGCGATGAGCAGTTCTTC. It specifies CASSLVAGGSDEQFF.

The table lists this clone with a count of one. The chain recombines TRBV29-1 with TRBJ1-1, with a weak D call TRBD1 (6 bases). The CDR3 consists of 14 residues. V lost 4 bases and J 2 bases, leaving 14 bases between the germline ends. Germline V lookup: CDR1 SQVTM, CDR2 ANQGSEA. The DNA of the CDR3 is TGCAGCGTTGGGGAACAGGGTTTCAACACTGAAGCTTTCTTT. Translation gives CSVGEQGFNTEAFF.

The chain couples TRBV7-2 to TRBJ2-6; no definite D call. This CDR3 region has 16 residues. The V end lost 2 bases, the J end lost 3 bases, and 11 bases lay between the germline ends. The germline V gene has CDR1 SGHTA and CDR2 FQGNSA. Here the CDR3 reads CASSLNEANGANVLTF. DNA of the CDR3: TGTGCCAGCAGCTTAAACGAGGCAAATGGGGCCAACGTCCTGACTTTC.

This sequence joins TRBV7-2 and TRBJ2-7; 10 bases match TRBD2. The CDR3 has 16 residues. Germline-derived CDR1 and CDR2 are SGHTA and FQGNSA. Trimming at V came to 2 bases and at J to 0 bases, leaving 4 bases not matched to a gene. Here the CDR3 DNA reads TGTGCCAGCAGCTTAAGAGCGGGGGGGAGCTCCTACGAGCAGTACTTC. This translates into CASSLRAGGSSYEQYF.

J is TRBJ1-1 and V is TRBV2; unclear D gene. Trimming shortened V by 8 bases and J by 1 base, and 5 bases separated the two germline ends. The CDR3 totals 11 residues. In germline, CDR1 is SNHLY, CDR2 FYNNEI. CDR3 sequence (DNA): TGTGCCAGCGCGAGGAACACTGAAGCTTTCTTT. This encodes CASARNTEAFF.

The table lists this clone with a count of one. This rearrangement joins TRBV10-3 to TRBJ2-5; D remains ambiguous. There are 17 residues in the CDR3. The ends were cut back, 3 bases at V and 0 bases at J, with 17 bases in the middle. CDR1 is ENHRY, CDR2 SYGVKD, per germline. Written as DNA, the CDR3 is TGTGCCATCAGTGAATATCCTACTACTGGGTACCAAGAGACCCAGTACTTC. Amino acid sequence: CAISEYPTTGYQETQYF.

CDR3 bases: TGTGCCAGCAGCCCCGAAGCAGGGAAGTTAAGCACTGAAGCTTTCTTT. As protein: CASSPEAGKLSTEAFF. The rearrangement joins TRBV7-9 to TRBJ1-1; the D gene is possibly TRBD1 (5 bases). The CDR3 loop spans 16 amino acids. Looked up from germline, CDR1 is SEHNR and CDR2 is FQNEAQ (reference sequence). V was shortened by 5 bases and J by 4 bases, with 20 bases between the two germline ends.

This clone was seen only once. The chain uses TRBV7-2 and TRBJ2-5, with no clear D. This CDR3 spans 15 amino acids. The V gene's germline CDR1 is SGHTA and CDR2 FQGNSA. V gave up 5 bases and J gave up 5 bases, with 18 bases separating them. The CDR3 DNA reads as TGTGCCAGCAGCCACTCCGAGACAATGCAGGAGACCCAGTACTTC. This sequence encodes CASSHSETMQETQYF.

The CDR3 bases are TGTGCCAGCAGTCCGACAGGATTCTCCTACGAGCAGTACTTC. Protein: CASSPTGFSYEQYF. The rearrangement uses TRBV6-6 and TRBJ2-7; weak D call: TRBD1 (6 bases). Germline CDR1 is MNHNY and CDR2 is SVGAGI (reference sequence). This CDR3 comprises 14 residues. V lost 5 bases, J lost 0 bases, and 11 bases lay in between.

This clone has only one observation. V usage is TRBV5-5 and J usage is TRBJ1-4; 9 bases line up with TRBD1. The ends lost 4 bases at V and 7 bases at J; junction bases unmatched: 8. Germline assignment: CDR1 SGHKS and CDR2 YYEKEE (reference sequence). This CDR3 is 15 amino acids long. The CDR3 here is CASSLEGTGFEKLFF. CDR3 coding DNA: TGTGCCAGCAGCCTGGAGGGGACAGGGTTTGAAAAACTGTTTTTT.

This clone has a handful of counts. At one end, the junction sequence differs from germline, possibly due to a read error. The genes are TRBV7-2 and TRBJ2-3, with 9 bases that match TRBD1. CDR3 length: 13 amino acids. The germline gives CDR1 SGHTA, CDR2 FQGNSA. CDR3 nucleotides: TGTGCCAGCAGCCCCTCTCCCGGACAGGGGACCTCTTTT. Amino acids: CASSPSPGQGTSF.

The rearrangement links TRBV5-4 to TRBJ2-3; 13 bases line up with TRBD2. Trimming removed 0 bases from V and 10 bases from J; junction bases left unmatched: 11. Germline loops: CDR1 SGHNT, CDR2 YYREEE (reference sequence). The CDR3 sequence is 17 residues long. CDR3 amino acids: CASSLAGLAGERVPQYF. The CDR3 DNA reads TGTGCCAGCAGCTTGGCCGGACTAGCGGGAGAGAGGGTACCGCAGTATTTT.

This clone was counted between two and nine times. This sequence joins TRBV4-3 and TRBJ1-5, with a weak D call TRBD1 (5 bases). Germline V gene data show CDR1 as LGHNA and CDR2 as YSLEER. Trimming stripped 0 bases from V and 5 bases from J, with 11 bases between. The CDR3 length is 15 residues. CDR3 DNA: TGCGCCAGCAGCCAAGATGGGGCACGGGATCAGCCCCAGCATTTT. Encoded protein: CASSQDGARDQPQHF.